This T cell receptor (beta chain) was sequenced during a study of Graves' ophthalmopathy and Graves' hyperthyroidism (dated 2018 in TCRdb). With respect to the entire study: Peripheral blood samples were taken at the time of initial diagnosis, before any treatment was given. TCR beta repertoire signatures were used to distinguish Graves' ophthalmopathy from Graves' hyperthyroidism and to predict progression to ophthalmopathy. In total, approximately 140 blood samples were TCR-sequenced: around 42 ophthalmopathy, some 80 hyperthyroidism and around 17 hyperthyroidism-to-ophthalmopathy patients. To explore V-J signatures that separate ophthalmopathy from hyperthyroidism, a discovery set of 95 to 100 patients was enrolled, consisting of 40 to 45 with ophthalmopathy and around 57 with stable hyperthyroidism. An independent validation cohort was composed of fewer than 20 hyperthyroidism patients and approximately 15 patients who later progressed from hyperthyroidism to ophthalmopathy. In about 6 hyperthyroidism patients, T-cell repertoires of thyroid tissue and blood were compared. Following sampling, methimazole starting at 30 mg daily was administered to hyperthyroidism patients, and high-dose intravenous methylprednisolone was administered to ophthalmopathy patients. The roughly 91 discovery patients were randomly divided into training and test sets at a 7:3 ratio. Overall results and qualifications from the work: In validation, the model predicted ophthalmopathy progression with about 71% sensitivity and roughly 78% specificity; roughly 12 predicted patients were CT-confirmed with GO in a median of approximately 6.5 months. No statistical method was used to set the sample size in advance, and the investigators knew which group each participant was assigned to. The 13-signature model separated ophthalmopathy from stable hyperthyroidism with roughly 89% sensitivity and about 84% specificity in cross-validation, and 80%/75% in the test set. Most of the expanded thyroid clonotypes with a frequency above 0.001 were also detected in blood, and it was suggested that the thyroid immune response may be reflected by blood repertoires.

TCR beta CDR3 regions were amplified from RNA transcripts for repertoire sequencing. The first round was an RT-PCR using HTBI primers with the Qiagen OneStep RT-PCR kit, and this first round was followed by a second-round multiplex PCR, then size selection and purification. The libraries underwent paired-end sequencing with 100 bp reads on an Illumina HiSeq2000. The authors' pipeline ran thus. SOAPnuke was used to process the reads, removing any read that contained adapters or uncalled bases, had a mean Phred below 15, or lacked an exact match to the constant primer or identifier. High-quality paired reads were merged with COPE v1.2.5. Clonotypes were defined as unique nucleotide sequences and were aligned to IMGT TRB V, D and J references using MiTCR v1.1. The analysis was limited to V-J combinations with a frequency above 0.0001, which together covered approximately 99% of repertoires. For each V-J combination, a TCR clonal expansion and chaos score was defined as the ratio of F50 clonal expansion to chaos observed in the TCRdist matrix. Features were reduced by Welch's t-statistics and random forest to approximately 13 V-J combinations, which fed a naive Bayes classifier. The Morisita-Horn index was used to measure how similar the thyroid and blood repertoires were. The public sequencing data were trimmed at Q25 with fastp and processed into clonotypes with MiXCR by TCRdb, which kept only in-frame beta chains. Under each unique CDR3 protein, matching rows form one entry showing the most common genes and DNA. What appears here as the V and J calls and clone size reflects TCRdb's work, not the paper's. The sample table contains approximately 150,000 distinct CDR3 sequences; only one count was recorded for roughly two fifths of them. Together, the top ten hold around 8.9% of the sample.

Trimming costs V 0 bases and J 15 bases, and their ends lie 12 bases apart. CDR1 and CDR2 are read off the germline V gene as SGHTA and FQGNSA. The CDR3 numbers 13 residues from cysteine through phenylalanine. Only the CDR3 DNA is retained, 39 bases long and in frame from the first base. Patients with ophthalmopathy had moderately to severely active disease, with a Clinical Activity Score of 3 or more, a NOSPECS grade of 4 or more, and a disease duration of less than 3 months. Patients with other autoimmune diseases, uncontrolled infections, pregnancy or lactation were excluded. Clinical symptoms, serum thyroxine, TRAb, thyroid ultrasound and orbital computed tomography were used for diagnosis. Ficoll-Paque density gradient centrifugation was used to isolate PBMCs from 10 ml of fresh peripheral blood. Total RNA was extracted using Trizol reagent, and RNA quality was checked on an Agilent 2100 Bioanalyzer.

This clonotype was detected ten times or more. The target of this receptor is not known. The record has no base qualities; no much larger clone is one base away. Recombination joined TRBV7-2 with TRBJ1-6; TRBD1 could be the D gene, as 5 bases match. Specimen: peripheral blood. The receptor's source is a man between 25 and 39 years old with Graves' ophthalmopathy. Donor details come from another sample of the same person, matched by shared clones. Here the CDR3 is given as CASSLAAGTVLHF. The nucleotide sequence reads TGTGCCAGCAGCTTAGCGGCAGGGACTGTCCTCCACTTT.